This T cell receptor (beta chain) was documented in a study of identical twins (dated by TCRdb to the mid-2010s). Broadly, across the study: To test whether fetal clonotypes persist, the study used deep sequencing on TCR alpha and beta repertoires from monozygotic twins, unrelated adults of various ages, and cord blood. Replicate twin experiments were performed at different times using different library preparation protocols to rule out contamination. Study-wide findings and limitations: The excess sharing between twins in beta out-of-frame sequences was weaker because fewer shared sequences reduced the signal-to-noise ratio. Compared with coincidental sharing between unrelated individuals, an excess of low generation-probability sequences was observed among out-of-frame TCR alpha sequences shared between twins. Because the same donors could not be followed over many years, the conclusions depended on cross-sectional statistical analysis. Invariant T cells such as MAIT and iNKT could partly confound zero-insertion analyses, though diverse VJ usage argued against this for most clonotypes. Abundant cord blood beta clonotypes had fewer insertions, young adult naive repertoires showed a similar but weaker trend, and memory repertoires showed no such trend. In monozygotic twins, out-of-frame TCR alpha sharing was systematically underestimated by recombination models, although the models agreed with sharing between unrelated individuals.

The CDR3 goes from the cysteine to the phenylalanine over 14 residues. The CDR3 DNA has 42 bases and is translated from base 1. Per the germline V gene (reference sequence), LGHDT is the CDR1 and YNNKEL is the CDR2. The V end loses 7 bases and the J end loses 0 bases, and a stretch of 12 bases separates them. In the case of this clonotype: This clone's antigen is unknown. Qualities for individual bases were not recorded, and no much larger clone is one base off.

Receptor libraries were prepared by 5' RACE. The run used an Illumina HiSeq 2000. A universal primer binding site was added through template switching, and the final cDNA carried a unique molecular identifier so that TCR cDNA molecules could be counted accurately. Specific primers in the conserved constant-segment region were used to synthesize first-strand cDNA for the TCR alpha and beta chains. To control for contamination, every cDNA library was double barcoded, receiving both a SMART-Mk sample barcode and Illumina barcodes. TruSeq adapter sequences along with Illumina sample barcodes were introduced in two successive PCR steps. The Illumina HiSeq platform was used with custom primers to sequence TCR alpha and beta cDNA libraries. In the paper's pipeline: MiGEC was used to process raw reads and extract unique molecular identifiers, and MiXCR was used to find CDR3 positions. Recombination models were inferred per individual with the repgenHMM and IGoR tools using an EM algorithm. Shared clonotype analysis was performed with the tcR package in R, normalizing sharing by the product of cloneset sizes. To study raw recombination free of thymic and clonal selection effects, out-of-frame nonproductive sequences were analyzed. Through fastp at Q25 and MiXCR, TCRdb rebuilt clones from the public reads, retaining in-frame beta chains. Duplicate CDR3 protein sequences are folded into a single record with the most common DNA and genes. TCRdb, not the original authors, processed these V and J calls. The sample table lists about 1.7 million distinct CDR3 sequences, roughly 35% of them with a count of one. The ten largest clones take up around 0.3% of the sample.

Every donor was a healthy Caucasian. Sequencing used cord blood. This receptor chain uses TRBV3-1 and TRBJ1-1; the D gene is unclear. The receptor comes from a newborn girl in good health. The DNA reads TGTGCCAGCAACCCCGGCGCTATGAACACTGAAGCTTTCTTT. Translation gives CASNPGAMNTEAFF. The variable domain in full, with residues beyond the CDR3 obtained from the reference TRBV3-1 and TRBJ1-1 genes, is DTAVSQTPKYLVTQMGNDKSIKCEQNLGHDTMYWYKQDSKKFLKIMFSYNNKELIINETVPNRFSPKSPDKAHLNLHINSLELGDSAVYFCASNPGAMNTEAFFGQGTRLTVV.